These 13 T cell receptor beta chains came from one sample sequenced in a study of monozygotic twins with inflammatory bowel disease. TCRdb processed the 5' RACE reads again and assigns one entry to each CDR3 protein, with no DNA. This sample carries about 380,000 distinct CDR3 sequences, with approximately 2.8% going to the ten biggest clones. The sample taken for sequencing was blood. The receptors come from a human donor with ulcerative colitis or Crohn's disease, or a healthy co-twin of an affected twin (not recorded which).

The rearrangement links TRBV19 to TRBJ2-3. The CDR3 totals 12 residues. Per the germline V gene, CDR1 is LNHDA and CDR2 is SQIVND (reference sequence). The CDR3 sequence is CASSMNRDTQYF. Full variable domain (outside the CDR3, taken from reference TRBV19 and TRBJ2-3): DGGITQSPKYLFRKEGQNVTLSCEQNLNHDAMYWYRQDPGQGLRLIYYSQIVNDFQKGDIAEGYSVSREKKESFPLTVTSAQKNPTAFYLCASSMNRDTQYFGPGTRLTVL.

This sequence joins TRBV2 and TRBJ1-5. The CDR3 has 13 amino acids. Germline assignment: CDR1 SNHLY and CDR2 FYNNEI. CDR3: CASCGNSNQPQHF.

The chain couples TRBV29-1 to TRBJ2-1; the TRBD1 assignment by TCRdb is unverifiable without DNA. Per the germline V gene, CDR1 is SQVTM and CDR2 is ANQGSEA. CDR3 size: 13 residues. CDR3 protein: CSVIGGAGSEQFF.

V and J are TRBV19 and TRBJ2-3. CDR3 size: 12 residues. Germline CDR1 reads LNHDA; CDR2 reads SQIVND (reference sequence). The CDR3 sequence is CASSVGPDTQCF.

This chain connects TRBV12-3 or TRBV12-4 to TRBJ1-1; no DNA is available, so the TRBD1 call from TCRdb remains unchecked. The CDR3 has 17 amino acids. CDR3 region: CASSLRTGTGGDTEAFF.

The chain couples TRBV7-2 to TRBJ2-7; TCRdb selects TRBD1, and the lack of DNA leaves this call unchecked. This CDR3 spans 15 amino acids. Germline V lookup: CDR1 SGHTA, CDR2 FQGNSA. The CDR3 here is CASSLGGGAQYEQYF.

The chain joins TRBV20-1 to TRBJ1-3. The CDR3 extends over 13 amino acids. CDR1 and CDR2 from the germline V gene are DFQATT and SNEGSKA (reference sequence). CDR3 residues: CSAPSRPGNTIYF.

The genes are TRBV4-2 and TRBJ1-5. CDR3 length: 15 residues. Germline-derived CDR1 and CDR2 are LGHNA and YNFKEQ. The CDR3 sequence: CASSQDPDGNQPQHF.

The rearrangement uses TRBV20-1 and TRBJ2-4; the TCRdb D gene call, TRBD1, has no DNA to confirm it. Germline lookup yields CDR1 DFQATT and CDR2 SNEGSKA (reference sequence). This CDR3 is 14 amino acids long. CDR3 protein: CSAGELGAKNIQYF.

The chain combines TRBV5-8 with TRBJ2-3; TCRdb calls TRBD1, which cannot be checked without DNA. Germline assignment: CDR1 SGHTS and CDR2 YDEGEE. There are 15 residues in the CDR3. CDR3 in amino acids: CASSLQGAITDTQYF.

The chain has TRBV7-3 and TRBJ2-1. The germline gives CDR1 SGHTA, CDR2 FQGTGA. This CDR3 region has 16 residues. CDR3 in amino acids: CASSLTGQSSYNEQFF. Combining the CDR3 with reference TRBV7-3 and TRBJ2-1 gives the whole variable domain GAGVSQTPSNKVTEKGKYVELRCDPISGHTALYWYRQSLGQGPEFLIYFQGTGAADDSGLPNDRFFAVRPEGSVSTLKIQRTERGDSAVYLCASSLTGQSSYNEQFFGPGTRLTVL.

CDR3 in amino acids: CASRPISSGNTIYF. The J gene is TRBJ1-3, the V gene TRBV7-2. The CDR3 covers 14 residues. Germline CDR1 is SGHTA and CDR2 is FQGNSA.

The chain's CDR3 is CASSLASKNIQYF. The genes are TRBV7-2 and TRBJ2-4. In germline, CDR1 is SGHTA, CDR2 FQGNSA. This CDR3 contains 13 residues. Full variable domain (remainder filled in from reference TRBV7-2 and TRBJ2-4): GAGVSQSPSNKVTEKGKDVELRCDPISGHTALYWYRQSLGQGLEFLIYFQGNSAPDKSGLPSDRFSAERTGGSVSTLTIQRTQQEDSAVYLCASSLASKNIQYFGAGTRLSVL.